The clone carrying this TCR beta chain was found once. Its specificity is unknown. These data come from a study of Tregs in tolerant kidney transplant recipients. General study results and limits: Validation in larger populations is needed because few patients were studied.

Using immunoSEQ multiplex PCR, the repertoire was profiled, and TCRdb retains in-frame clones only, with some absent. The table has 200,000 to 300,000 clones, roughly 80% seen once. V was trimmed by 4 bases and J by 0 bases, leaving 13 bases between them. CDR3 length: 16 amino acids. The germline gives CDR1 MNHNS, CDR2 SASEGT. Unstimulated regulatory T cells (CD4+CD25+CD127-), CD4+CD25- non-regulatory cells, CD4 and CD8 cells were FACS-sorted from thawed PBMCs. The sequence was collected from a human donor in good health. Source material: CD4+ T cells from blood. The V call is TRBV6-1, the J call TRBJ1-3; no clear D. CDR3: CASSVGVLSSGNTIYF. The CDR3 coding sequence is TGTGCCAGCAGTGTAGGAGTCTTGAGCTCTGGAAACACCATATATTTT.